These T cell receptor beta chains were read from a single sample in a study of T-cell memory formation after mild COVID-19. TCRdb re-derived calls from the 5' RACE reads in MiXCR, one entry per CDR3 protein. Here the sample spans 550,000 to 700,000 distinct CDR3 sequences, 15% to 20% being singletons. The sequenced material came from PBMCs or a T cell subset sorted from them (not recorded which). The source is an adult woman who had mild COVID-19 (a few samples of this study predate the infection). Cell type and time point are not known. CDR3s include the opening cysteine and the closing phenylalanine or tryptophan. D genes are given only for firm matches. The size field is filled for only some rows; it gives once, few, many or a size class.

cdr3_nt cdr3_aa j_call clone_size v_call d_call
TGCAGTGCTAGAAACGCCGGGACTAGAGGGGGCAATACGCAGTATTTT CSARNAGTRGGNTQYF TRBJ2-3 NA TRBV20-1 NA
TGTGCCAGCTCATCAACAGGGGGCTACGAGCAGTACTTC CASSSTGGYEQYF TRBJ2-7 few TRBV18 TRBD1
TGTGCCTCGGCCCTCCAGGGTACAGATACGCAGTATTTT CASALQGTDTQYF TRBJ2-3 few TRBV24-1 NA
TGTGCCAGCAGTTTAGCTACGGGGGCAGAGACCCAGTACTTC CASSLATGAETQYF TRBJ2-5 few TRBV12-3/TRBV12-4 NA
TGTGCCAGCTCACAGGACAGGGGGAAGTACGAGCAGTACTTC CASSQDRGKYEQYF TRBJ2-7 many TRBV18 TRBD1
TGTGCCAGCAGCCTTAAGACAAGACGCTCCTACAATGAGCAGTTCTTC CASSLKTRRSYNEQFF TRBJ2-1 few TRBV7-9 NA
TGTGCCAGCACGAGGGGGGTAGGTGGCTACACCTTC CASTRGVGGYTF TRBJ1-2 NA TRBV25-1 NA
TGTGCCAGCAGCTTAAGTAGGCTGTGGACTGAAGCTTTCTTT CASSLSRLWTEAFF TRBJ1-1 NA TRBV7-3 NA
TGTGCCAGCAGTCCGGAAAGATCATGGGGCTATGGCTACACCTTC CASSPERSWGYGYTF TRBJ1-2 NA TRBV25-1 NA
TGTGCCAGTAGTGGCGATAGCGGGAGCTACGAGCAGTACTTC CASSGDSGSYEQYF TRBJ2-7 few TRBV19 TRBD2
TGTGCCAGCAGCCCTCTCAAGGCGGGGAACTATGGCTACACCTTC CASSPLKAGNYGYTF TRBJ1-2 NA TRBV4-2 NA
TGTGCCAGCAGTTTGTTCGGACAGACTAATCAGCCCCAGCATTTT CASSLFGQTNQPQHF TRBJ1-5 few TRBV12-3/TRBV12-4 NA
TGTGCCAGCAACGGGGGGACAGGGAGTCATGGCTGCACCTTC CASNGGTGSHGCTF TRBJ1-2 once TRBV7-9 TRBD1
TGTGCCAGCAGCTTTCCGCGGGCAGGGAGGGACACAGATACGCAGTATTTT CASSFPRAGRDTDTQYF TRBJ2-3 NA TRBV11-2 TRBD2
TGTGCCAGCAGTGGAGGCGGGAGGGCAGATACGCAGTATTTT CASSGGGRADTQYF TRBJ2-3 few TRBV2 TRBD2
TGCGCCAGCAGCCAATACAGGGCGAACACTGAAGCTTTCTTT CASSQYRANTEAFF TRBJ1-1 NA TRBV4-3 NA
TGCAGTGCTAGTCAGCTAGGTATTTCCTACGAGCAGTACTTC CSASQLGISYEQYF TRBJ2-7 NA TRBV20-1 NA
TGTGCCAGCAGCTCCGGGACAGGGTCTTATGAGCAGTTCTTC CASSSGTGSYEQFF TRBJ2-1 many TRBV11-2 TRBD1
TGCAGTGCTAGTCCCAGGGATGAAAAACTGTTTTTT CSASPRDEKLFF TRBJ1-4 NA TRBV20-1 NA
TGTGCCAGCAGTTGGACGGGAACCTACGAGCAGTACTTC CASSWTGTYEQYF TRBJ2-7 few TRBV12-3/TRBV12-4 NA
TGTGCCAGCAGTTTAGGCAGGTCAGGACGGAGCTCTGGGGCCAACGTCCTGACTTTC CASSLGRSGRSSGANVLTF TRBJ2-6 NA TRBV27 NA
TGTGCCAGCAGCTTGGCTGGGGCGTTCTACAATGAGCAGTTCTTC CASSLAGAFYNEQFF TRBJ2-1 NA TRBV5-4 NA
TGTGCCAGCTCACTCTCAGCGTTAGGGGAGACCCAGTACTTC CASSLSALGETQYF TRBJ2-5 few TRBV27 NA
TGTGCCAGCAAGGCCAGCACAGATACGCAGTATTTT CASKASTDTQYF TRBJ2-3 NA TRBV21-1 NA
TGTGCCAGCAGTTTACTCTTCCTAGCGGCCTACAATGAGCAGTTCTTC CASSLLFLAAYNEQFF TRBJ2-1 NA TRBV28 TRBD2
TGTGCCAGCAGGGGGACAGGGAATAGCCTCTACGAGCAGTACTTC CASRGTGNSLYEQYF TRBJ2-7 NA TRBV6-5 TRBD1
TGTGCCAGCAGCCCACACCAGGGTCGAGGGGGAAACACCATATATTTT CASSPHQGRGGNTIYF TRBJ1-3 few TRBV7-6 NA